This T cell receptor (beta chain) was sequenced for a study of cytomegalovirus exposure and HLA in healthy donors. The germline gives CDR1 MNHNS, CDR2 SASEGT. Between the trimmed V and J ends, which lost 4 bases and 10 bases, there was a span of 23 bases. The CDR3 runs to 16 residues. PCR amplification relied on 60 Vbeta primers (plus 13 Jbeta primers). Produced via immunoSEQ multiplex PCR; TCRdb's table is partial and in-frame only. Among about 140,000 clones listed, more than 75% were seen once. Nominally healthy donors provided the samples, though records likely missed some immune exposures. As concerns this clone: Its specificity is not known.

Findings and caveats of the study: It was reported in a later analysis that an Asian-associated ancestry cluster showed fewer N-insertions than the approximately 670-donor mean. Later, an analysis showed that TCR beta chains associated with HLA were more clonally expanded than others that were equally common.

What was sequenced was PBMCs. The sequence came from a man between 18 and 29 years old in good health and CMV-seropositive. This chain joins TRBV6-1 and TRBJ2-1; weak D call: TRBD1 (8 bases). CDR3 sequence (DNA): TGTGCCAGCAGTGGGACAGGGAGGGTATTATCCCCGGAGCAGTTCTTC. This codes for CASSGTGRVLSPEQFF.